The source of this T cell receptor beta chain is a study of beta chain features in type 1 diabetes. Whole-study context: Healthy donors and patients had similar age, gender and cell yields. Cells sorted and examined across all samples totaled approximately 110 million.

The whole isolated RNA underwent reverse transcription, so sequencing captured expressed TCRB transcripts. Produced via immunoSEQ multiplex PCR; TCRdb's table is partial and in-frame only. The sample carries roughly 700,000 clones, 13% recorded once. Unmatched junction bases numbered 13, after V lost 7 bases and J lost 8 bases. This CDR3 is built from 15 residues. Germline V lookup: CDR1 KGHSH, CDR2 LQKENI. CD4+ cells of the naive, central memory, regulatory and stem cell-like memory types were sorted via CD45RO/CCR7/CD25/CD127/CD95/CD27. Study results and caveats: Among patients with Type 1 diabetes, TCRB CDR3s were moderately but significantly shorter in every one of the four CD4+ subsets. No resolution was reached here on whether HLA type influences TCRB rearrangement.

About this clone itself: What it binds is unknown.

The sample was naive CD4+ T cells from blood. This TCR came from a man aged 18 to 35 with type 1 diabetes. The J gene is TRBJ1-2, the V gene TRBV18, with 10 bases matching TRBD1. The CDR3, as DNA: TGTGCCAGCTTACCGACCGGGACAGGGGCCGCAGGCTACACCTTC. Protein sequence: CASLPTGTGAAGYTF.